The clone carrying this T cell receptor (beta chain) was counted only a few times. Its antigen is currently unknown. This CDR3 has 17 residues. Germline V CDR1 and CDR2: SGHAT, FQNNGV. The J segment lost 5 bases and the V segment lost 9 bases, leaving 20 bases of the junction unmatched. This sample was included in a study of identical twins' blood T cells. Per the authors' pipeline: Per-library CDR3 reads ranged roughly 2 to 3.6 million; clonotypes, ~95,000 to ~500,000. Each CDR3 protein gets one entry after TCRdb re-called the 5' RACE reads with MiXCR. The V and J calls were determined by TCRdb, not by the authors. Of 400,000 or so distinct CDR3 sequences listed, roughly 28% were seen once; the top ten hold about 6.1%. Study-level points and caveats: Abundant TCRbeta CDR3s overlapped more between twins than with unrelated donors. Twins reportedly had markedly more similar V usage than unrelated donors, even among out-of-frame TCRbeta clonotypes.

J is TRBJ1-1 and V is TRBV11-2, with TRBD1 matching 8 bases. The receptor's source is a woman aged 18 to 50 in good health. The specimen sequenced was PBMCs. CDR3 nucleotide sequence: TGTGCCAGTGCAAAATCCGGGACAGGCCTTTTATGGACTGAAGCTTTCTTT. Protein product: CASAKSGTGLLWTEAFF. Full variable domain (outside the CDR3, taken from reference TRBV11-2 and TRBJ1-1): EAGVAQSPRYKIIEKRQSVAFWCNPISGHATLYWYQQILGQGPKLLIQFQNNGVVDDSQLPKDRFSAERLKGVDSTLKIQPAKLEDSAVYLCASAKSGTGLLWTEAFFGQGTRLTVV.